The 20 T cell receptor beta chains given below trace back to one sample, sequenced in a study of blood T cell repertoires in COVID-19. Sequencing used immunoSEQ multiplex PCR; TCRdb keeps in-frame clones, though not all of them. This sample has 180,000 or so clones; approximately 83% occur once, and the top ten carry 11%. Sequencing was carried out using peripheral blood. These receptors were taken from a human donor with active or convalescent COVID-19. The donor label of this sample is uncertain.

This clone was observed once. The DNA for the CDR3 is TGCAGCCATGGGGGACAGGGAACAGATACGCAGTATTTT. The encoded protein is CSHGGQGTDTQYF. J is TRBJ2-3 and V is TRBV29-1; TRBD1 matches 9 bases. There are 13 residues in the CDR3. CDR1 SQVTM and CDR2 ANQGSEA come from the germline V gene. V was pared by 8 bases and J by 3 bases, with 6 bases of the junction left unmatched.

V gene TRBV27 combines with J gene TRBJ2-1, with 9 bases matching TRBD1. V was clipped by 4 bases and J by 5 bases; unmatched bases: 27. Germline V gene sequence: CDR1 MNHEY, CDR2 SMNVEV (reference sequence). The CDR3 runs to 22 residues. In DNA, the CDR3 is TGTGCCAGCAGTTCCTACCCCGGACAGGGGAGCGGCCTCCCCCTAATGGACAATGAGCAGTTCTTC. This translates into CASSSYPGQGSGLPLMDNEQFF.

V gene TRBV28 combines with J gene TRBJ1-1; D may be TRBD1 (5 bases). CDR3 length: 13 residues. Germline loops: CDR1 MDHEN, CDR2 SYDVKM. Trimming removed 6 bases at V and 4 bases at J, with 12 bases between. CDR3 nucleotide sequence: TGTGCCAGCAGCGGGACTTTTAGCACTGAAGCTTTCTTT. It is translated as CASSGTFSTEAFF.

The chain combines TRBV30 with TRBJ1-3; D is ambiguous. Trimming removed 2 bases at V and 0 bases at J, with 11 bases between. CDR3 size: 15 residues. Germline V gives CDR1 GTSNPN, CDR2 SVGIG (reference sequence). CDR3 protein: CAWSRAGNSGNTIYF. The CDR3, as DNA: TGTGCCTGGAGTAGAGCCGGGAACTCTGGAAACACCATATATTTT.

Only a few counts were recorded for this clone. The genes are TRBV7-9 and TRBJ1-1; the D is unclear. The CDR3 loop spans 14 amino acids. V lost 2 bases and J 4 bases, leaving 11 bases between the germline ends. CDR1 and CDR2 from the germline V gene are SEHNR and FQNEAQ (reference sequence). For the CDR3, the DNA is TGTGCCAGCAGCTTAATTACGGAGGGCACTGAAGCTTTCTTT. Translated: CASSLITEGTEAFF.

The rearrangement uses TRBV5-8 and TRBJ1-4; maybe TRBD1 (6 bases). V was trimmed by 4 bases and J by 7 bases, leaving 20 bases between them. Germline V gene lookup returns CDR1 SGHTS and CDR2 YDEGEE. The CDR3 loop spans 16 amino acids. The CDR3 bases are TGTGCCAGCAGCGTAGGACAGCAGCTCCAGGGTGAAAAACTGTTTTTT. Protein: CASSVGQQLQGEKLFF.

The J gene is TRBJ1-2, the V gene TRBV29-1, with 12 bases matching TRBD1. The CDR3 covers 13 residues. The V and J ends lost 6 bases and 6 bases, in that order; junction bases with no gene match: 5. In germline, CDR1 is SQVTM, CDR2 ANQGSEA. CDR3: CSVRDRGLNGYTF. As DNA, the CDR3 is TGCAGCGTGAGGGACAGGGGGCTGAATGGCTACACCTTC. Together with reference TRBV29-1 and TRBJ1-2, the CDR3 gives the full variable domain: SAVISQKPSRDICQRGTSLTIQCQVDSQVTMMFWYRQQPGQSLTLIATANQGSEATYESGFVIDKFPISRPNLTFSTLTVSNMSPEDSSIYLCSVRDRGLNGYTFGSGTRLTVV.

V usage is TRBV7-3 and J usage is TRBJ2-3; possible D gene TRBD2, 6 bases. Germline CDR1 and CDR2: SGHTA and FQGTGA. V was cut by 1 base and J by 6 bases, with 11 bases left in between. CDR3 length equals 14 residues. The CDR3 protein is CASSLIGGADTQYF. The CDR3 bases are TGTGCCAGCAGCTTAATAGGAGGGGCGGATACGCAGTATTTT.

The V call is TRBV19, the J call TRBJ2-2; 10 bases are a match to TRBD2. This CDR3 has 16 amino acids. V shed 7 bases, J shed 6 bases, and the junction held 11 bases outside the gene matches. The V gene's germline CDR1 is LNHDA and CDR2 SQIVND (reference sequence). The CDR3 DNA sequence: TGTGCCAGTATTAGCGGGGGGTCCCTCCCCGCCGGGGAGCTGTTTTTT. Protein product: CASISGGSLPAGELFF.

V usage is TRBV18 and J usage is TRBJ2-5; TRBD1 matches 9 bases. This CDR3 region has 16 residues. Germline V gene lookup returns CDR1 KGHSH and CDR2 LQKENI. V was pared by 3 bases and J by 4 bases, with 9 bases of the junction left unmatched. As DNA, the CDR3 is TGTGCCAGCTCACCCCCGAAACTGGACAGGGGAGAGACCCAGTACTTC. It codes for CASSPPKLDRGETQYF. Based on the CDR3 plus reference TRBV18 and TRBJ2-5, the full variable domain is NAGVMQNPRHLVRRRGQEARLRCSPMKGHSHVYWYRQLPEEGLKFMVYLQKENIIDESGMPKERFSAEFPKEGPSILRIQQVVRGDSAAYFCASSPPKLDRGETQYFGPGTRLLVL.

This clone was detected only a few times. This chain joins TRBV28 and TRBJ1-4; tentatively, D is TRBD1 (5 bases). The length of the CDR3 is 15 residues. With 6 bases removed from V and 7 bases from J, the gap between germline ends came to 18 bases. CDR1 and CDR2 (germline): MDHEN, SYDVKM. The CDR3 DNA sequence: TGTGCCAGCAGCGGAGGAGGGAGGGGAAGTGAAAAACTGTTTTTT. It is translated as CASSGGGRGSEKLFF. The whole variable domain, remainder taken from reference TRBV28 and TRBJ1-4, is DVKVTQSSRYLVKRTGEKVFLECVQDMDHENMFWYRQDPGLGLRLIYFSYDVKMKEKGDIPEGYSVSREKKERFSLILESASTNQTSMYLCASSGGGRGSEKLFFGSGTQLSVL.

This chain joins TRBV29-1 and TRBJ2-1, with 7 positions matching TRBD2. J was trimmed by 2 bases and V by 7 bases; bases with no gene match: 5. The V gene's germline CDR1 is SQVTM and CDR2 ANQGSEA. The CDR3 is 13 amino acids. DNA of the CDR3: TGCAGCGCGCGGGGGTACACCTACAATGAGCAGTTCTTC. Residues: CSARGYTYNEQFF.

The rearrangement links TRBV4-1 to TRBJ2-3; 11 bases map to TRBD2. The CDR3 loop spans 15 amino acids. V shed 3 bases, J shed 4 bases, and the junction held 3 bases outside the gene matches. Germline assignment: CDR1 MGHRA and CDR2 YSYEKL. CDR3 sequence: CASSHLAGGADTQYF. In DNA, the CDR3 is TGCGCCAGCAGCCACTTAGCGGGAGGGGCAGATACGCAGTATTTT.

This clone appeared once. The chain couples TRBV3-1 (or the pseudogene TRBV3-2) to TRBJ2-1; 7 bases match TRBD2. Germline lookup yields CDR1 LGHDT and CDR2 YNNKEL (reference sequence). The CDR3 is 15 amino acids. J gave up 0 bases and V 4 bases, and 3 bases lay outside the gene matches. CDR3 sequence: CASSPSGVSYNEQFF. DNA of the CDR3: TGTGCCAGCAGCCCCAGCGGGGTCTCCTACAATGAGCAGTTCTTC.

V is TRBV19 and J is TRBJ1-5; 10 nucleotides match TRBD1. Germline CDR1 and CDR2: LNHDA and SQIVND (reference sequence). The CDR3 sequence is 14 residues long. Losses at the gene ends were 11 bases for V and 5 bases for J; bases not matched to a gene: 9. The CDR3 region has the DNA TGTGCCGGGGGACCCGGGACAGGGGATCAGCCCCAGCATTTT. Protein sequence: CAGGPGTGDQPQHF.

The rearrangement uses TRBV19 and TRBJ1-2, with D possibly matching TRBD1 (6 bases). Trimming removed 8 bases from V and 5 bases from J, with 21 bases in between. CDR3 length: 15 residues. Germline CDR1 reads LNHDA; CDR2 reads SQIVND (reference sequence). This chain's CDR3 is CASLAVSGALYGYTF. In DNA form, the CDR3 reads TGTGCCAGTCTAGCCGTCTCAGGGGCCCTATATGGCTACACCTTC.

This clone was observed a few times. This rearrangement joins TRBV12-3 or TRBV12-4 to TRBJ2-2; weak D call: TRBD1 (5 bases). The CDR3 is made up of 11 amino acids. Trimming stripped 8 bases from V and 7 bases from J, with 8 bases between. The CDR3 region is CASARGGELFF. CDR3 bases: TGTGCCAGCGCTAGGGGCGGGGAGCTGTTTTTT.

This clone was detected once. The V call is TRBV19, the J call TRBJ2-5; D unresolved. This CDR3 has 17 residues. Trimming cost V 4 bases and J 0 bases, with 18 bases left between them. Germline V CDR1 and CDR2: LNHDA, SQIVND (reference sequence). The CDR3 sequence: CASSTETGLLNQETQYF. The DNA of the CDR3 is TGTGCCAGTAGTACCGAAACGGGTCTCCTAAACCAAGAGACCCAGTACTTC.

In this sample, this clone turned up once. V is TRBV5-5 and J is TRBJ2-7, with D unresolved. From germline, CDR1 is SGHKS and CDR2 YYEKEE (reference sequence). The CDR3 totals 12 residues. V was trimmed by 2 bases and J by 4 bases, leaving 7 bases between them. The CDR3 region is CASSLRGYEQYF. CDR3 nucleotide sequence: TGTGCCAGCAGCTTACGAGGTTACGAGCAGTACTTC.

The J gene is TRBJ2-7, the V gene TRBV18; D remains unclear. V gave up 6 bases and J gave up 4 bases, with 13 bases separating them. Germline lookup yields CDR1 KGHSH and CDR2 LQKENI. This CDR3 is 13 amino acids long. The CDR3 sequence: CASSLTETYEQYF. CDR3 in DNA: TGTGCCAGCTCCTTGACGGAGACTTACGAGCAGTACTTC. The variable domain in full, completed from reference TRBV18 and TRBJ2-7, reads NAGVMQNPRHLVRRRGQEARLRCSPMKGHSHVYWYRQLPEEGLKFMVYLQKENIIDESGMPKERFSAEFPKEGPSILRIQQVVRGDSAAYFCASSLTETYEQYFGPGTRLTVT.